This T cell receptor beta chain was observed in a study of blood T cell repertoires in COVID-19. Study as a whole: Spain, Italy and the United States supplied samples that represented acute and convalescent COVID-19. PBMCs, B-cell-depleted T cells, or T cells provided the cDNA or gDNA that made up the material.

As processed by the authors: Estimates of nucleated cell counts were drawn from the amplification of reference gene primers. Method: immunoSEQ multiplex PCR; TCRdb's copy keeps in-frame clones and lacks some. That table supplies the V and J calls and clone size; D and trimming were determined from the DNA. The table has around 220,000 clones, roughly 80% seen once. Unmatched junction bases numbered 5, after V lost 6 bases and J lost 3 bases. This CDR3 is 13 amino acids long. Germline loops: CDR1 MNHEY, CDR2 SMNVEV (reference sequence). This receptor was identified in a woman over 75 with acute or convalescent COVID-19. The chain links TRBV27 to TRBJ2-7; 7 nucleotides line up with TRBD1. The sample taken for sequencing was peripheral blood. The CDR3: CASRNRGSYEQYF. In DNA form, the CDR3 reads TGTGCCAGCAGGAACAGGGGCAGCTACGAGCAGTACTTC.